The rows below give T cell receptor beta chains drawn from one sample of a study of regulatory T cells in long-lasting Graves disease. TCRdb re-analysed the multiplex PCR reads in MiXCR, keeping a single row per CDR3 protein. This table has approximately 390,000 distinct CDR3 sequences, around 16% appearing once. The same data also went into a second study, on T cells in Graves' hyperthyroidism and ophthalmopathy.

The sequences come from peripheral blood mononuclear cells (PBMCs), collected at new diagnosis, from a patient treated with antithyroid drugs. All receptors derive from a woman in her late teens or twenties with Graves disease. Each CDR3 is given with its conserved first and last residue. A D gene is named only where the DNA matches it firmly. The listing skips clone size in some rows; elsewhere it reads once, few, many or a size class.

V: TRBV11-2
J: TRBJ1-5
length: 13
D: .
size: many
DNA: TGTGCCAGCAGCTTAGAAAGGGGTCAGCCCCAGCATTTT
CDR3: CASSLERGQPQHF

V: TRBV5-4
J: TRBJ1-6
length: 16
D: TRBD1
size: few
DNA: TGTGCCACTGGGACAGAAGAGTCGAACTATAATTCACCCCTCCACTTT
CDR3: CATGTEESNYNSPLHF

V: TRBV28
J: TRBJ1-5
length: 13
D: .
size: .
DNA: TGTGCCAGCAGAAGACAAACGAATCAGCCCCAGCATTTT
CDR3: CASRRQTNQPQHF

V: TRBV4-2
J: TRBJ2-2
length: 17
D: TRBD2
size: few
DNA: TGTGCCAGCAGCCAAGGACCCTGGCGGGAGGACACCGGGGAGCTGTTTTTT
CDR3: CASSQGPWREDTGELFF

V: TRBV6-4
J: TRBJ2-1
length: 13
D: .
size: few
DNA: TGTGCCAGCAGTGACAGGGAAGGTTATGAGCAGTTCTTC
CDR3: CASSDREGYEQFF

V: TRBV20-1
J: TRBJ2-2
length: 12
D: .
size: many
DNA: TGCAGTGCTAGGACTAGACTCGGGGAGCTGTTTTTT
CDR3: CSARTRLGELFF

V: TRBV12-3/TRBV12-4
J: TRBJ2-7
length: 15
D: TRBD2
size: many
DNA: TGTGCCAGCAGTCTCATCGGACTAGCTCCCTACGAGCAGTACTTC
CDR3: CASSLIGLAPYEQYF

V: TRBV2
J: TRBJ2-6
length: 17
D: .
size: many
DNA: TGTGCCAGCAGTAGCCAAATACTGAGCTCTGGGGCCAACGTCCTGACTTTC
CDR3: CASSSQILSSGANVLTF

V: TRBV5-1
J: TRBJ2-6
length: 20
D: TRBD2
size: few
DNA: TGCGCCAGCAGCTTGGACCCCTTTATAGCGGGAGGCTCTGGGGCCAACGTCCTGACTTTC
CDR3: CASSLDPFIAGGSGANVLTF

V: TRBV6-1
J: TRBJ1-1
length: 13
D: .
size: many
DNA: TGTGCCAGCAGTCCCGACGGTGTGACTGAAGCTTTCTTT
CDR3: CASSPDGVTEAFF

V: TRBV7-9
J: TRBJ2-7
length: 14
D: .
size: many
DNA: TGTGCCAGCAGCCCCGGGACTTACGGATACGAGCAGTACTTC
CDR3: CASSPGTYGYEQYF

V: TRBV2
J: TRBJ2-7
length: 15
D: TRBD2
size: .
DNA: TGTGCCAGCAGCATAACTAGCGGGAGCTCCTACGAGCAGTACTTC
CDR3: CASSITSGSSYEQYF

V: TRBV25-1
J: TRBJ2-1
length: 15
D: .
size: few
DNA: TGTGCCAGCCGTCCTAGCGTCTTCTCCTACAATGAGCAGTTCTTC
CDR3: CASRPSVFSYNEQFF

V: TRBV14
J: TRBJ2-7
length: 14
D: .
size: few
DNA: TGTGCCAGCAGCCAAGAGGAGGGGGGGTACGAGCAGTACTTC
CDR3: CASSQEEGGYEQYF

V: TRBV6-1
J: TRBJ2-7
length: 14
D: .
size: .
DNA: TGTGCCAGCAGTGAAGCGCGGCAGCCCTACGAGCAGTACTTC
CDR3: CASSEARQPYEQYF

V: TRBV6-1
J: TRBJ2-6
length: 15
D: .
size: many
DNA: TGTGCCAGCAGTGAAGGGATCTCTGGGGCCAACGTCCTGACTTTC
CDR3: CASSEGISGANVLTF

V: TRBV12-3/TRBV12-4
J: TRBJ1-3
length: 15
D: .
size: .
DNA: TGTGCCAGCAGTCCCCTCGGGGGGTCTGGAAACACCATATATTTT
CDR3: CASSPLGGSGNTIYF

V: TRBV7-8
J: TRBJ1-1
length: 14
D: .
size: many
DNA: TGTGCCAGCAGCTTAGTACAGGTTGGTACTGAAGCTTTCTTT
CDR3: CASSLVQVGTEAFF

V: TRBV2
J: TRBJ2-7
length: 15
D: TRBD2
size: many
DNA: TGTGCCAGCAGTGAAGCTCGAGCGGGGGCCTACGAGCAGTACTTC
CDR3: CASSEARAGAYEQYF

V: TRBV10-3
J: TRBJ2-5
length: 13
D: TRBD1
size: many
DNA: TGTGCCATTAGGCCGGGACAGCAAGAGACCCAGTACTTC
CDR3: CAIRPGQQETQYF

V: TRBV29-1
J: TRBJ2-1
length: 15
D: TRBD2
size: many
DNA: TGCAGCGTTGAATGGGGGCTAGCGGGAGGTTCTGAGCAGTTCTTC
CDR3: CSVEWGLAGGSEQFF

V: TRBV3-1
J: TRBJ1-3
length: 13
D: .
size: .
DNA: TGTGCCAGCAGCCAAGATCGAGGAAGCACCATATATTTT
CDR3: CASSQDRGSTIYF

V: TRBV9
J: TRBJ1-2
length: 13
D: TRBD1
size: .
DNA: TGTGCCAGCAGTCTCGGGACAGGGGTTGAGTACACCTTC
CDR3: CASSLGTGVEYTF

V: TRBV18
J: TRBJ2-1
length: 13
D: .
size: many
DNA: TGTGCCAGCTCACCACCGGTGGATAATGAGCAGTTCTTC
CDR3: CASSPPVDNEQFF

V: TRBV28
J: TRBJ2-3
length: 13
D: .
size: many
DNA: TGTGCCAGCGTGGAGGGTAGCACAGATACGCAGTATTTT
CDR3: CASVEGSTDTQYF

V: TRBV20-1
J: TRBJ2-7
length: 16
D: .
size: many
DNA: TGCAGTGCTAGAGGGAGACTGAGCTCGAGCTCCTACGAGCAGTACTTC
CDR3: CSARGRLSSSSYEQYF

V: TRBV5-6
J: TRBJ2-2
length: 16
D: .
size: few
DNA: TGTGCCAGCAGCGGGCTCGGGCAGCCGAGCACCGGGGAGCTGTTTTTT
CDR3: CASSGLGQPSTGELFF

V: TRBV2
J: TRBJ2-3
length: 12
D: .
size: many
DNA: TGTGCCAGCAGTGTTACTAACGAGGCGCAGTATTTT
CDR3: CASSVTNEAQYF

V: TRBV5-1
J: TRBJ2-1
length: 14
D: .
size: .
DNA: TGCGCCAGCAGCATGACAGCCTCCCAAGAGACCCAGTTCTTC
CDR3: CASSMTASQETQFF

V: TRBV5-1
J: TRBJ2-3
length: 14
D: .
size: many
DNA: TGCGCCAGCAGTAAGGGGGATTACACAGATACGCAGTATTTT
CDR3: CASSKGDYTDTQYF

V: TRBV11-2
J: TRBJ2-7
length: 19
D: TRBD2
size: many
DNA: TGTGCCAGCAGCTCAATCACGCGGTCTAGCGGGGGTGACCGCTACGAGCAGTACTTC
CDR3: CASSSITRSSGGDRYEQYF

V: TRBV27
J: TRBJ2-3
length: 14
D: .
size: .
DNA: TGTGCCAGCAGTCCAATCGTCCAGGGAGATACGCAGTATTTT
CDR3: CASSPIVQGDTQYF

V: TRBV30
J: TRBJ2-1
length: 15
D: TRBD2
size: many
DNA: TGTGCCTGGAGTAAGGGACTAGCGGGAGCTTCTGAGCAGTTCTTC
CDR3: CAWSKGLAGASEQFF

V: TRBV11-2
J: TRBJ1-2
length: 14
D: TRBD1
size: .
DNA: TGTGCCAGCAGCCTCCATGGGGACAGCTATGGCTACACCTTC
CDR3: CASSLHGDSYGYTF

V: TRBV20-1
J: TRBJ1-2
length: 13
D: TRBD1
size: few
DNA: TGCAGTGCTAGAGATAAGCCAGGGGGTGGCTACACCTTC
CDR3: CSARDKPGGGYTF

V: TRBV7-9
J: TRBJ1-6
length: 13
D: .
size: .
DNA: TGTGCCAGCAGCTTACAGCAGGGATCACCCCTCCACTTT
CDR3: CASSLQQGSPLHF

V: TRBV2
J: TRBJ1-4
length: 10
D: .
size: many
DNA: TGTGCCAGCAGAGGTGAAAAACTGTTTTTT
CDR3: CASRGEKLFF

V: TRBV3-1
J: TRBJ2-2
length: 14
D: TRBD2
size: many
DNA: TGTGCCAGCAGCCAAGCGGGGGGGTCGAAGGAGCTGTTTTTT
CDR3: CASSQAGGSKELFF

V: TRBV5-1
J: TRBJ1-2
length: 13
D: .
size: many
DNA: TGCGCCAGCAGTGAGACGCTGGGCTATGGCTACACCTTC
CDR3: CASSETLGYGYTF

V: TRBV5-6
J: TRBJ2-3
length: 15
D: TRBD2
size: many
DNA: TGTGCCAGCAGTTCGGCGGGGGGACACACAGATACGCAGTATTTT
CDR3: CASSSAGGHTDTQYF

V: TRBV5-1
J: TRBJ2-5
length: 12
D: .
size: many
DNA: TGCGCCAGCCAAGGGAGTTCAGAGACCCAGTACTTC
CDR3: CASQGSSETQYF

V: TRBV6-1
J: TRBJ2-3
length: 14
D: .
size: many
DNA: TGTGCCAGCAGATCGAGGGGGGATAAAGATACGCAGTATTTT
CDR3: CASRSRGDKDTQYF

V: TRBV7-3
J: TRBJ2-3
length: 15
D: TRBD2
size: few
DNA: TGTGCCAGCAGCACCCTAGCGGGGGAAACAGATACGCAGTATTTT
CDR3: CASSTLAGETDTQYF

V: TRBV2
J: TRBJ2-5
length: 13
D: .
size: many
DNA: TGTGCCAGCAGTGAACCCAAACTGGAGACCCAGTACTTC
CDR3: CASSEPKLETQYF

V: TRBV6-1
J: TRBJ2-3
length: 15
D: TRBD2
size: many
DNA: TGTGCCAGCAGCTATGGACTAGCGGGAGTTGGTACGCAGTATTTT
CDR3: CASSYGLAGVGTQYF

V: TRBV7-8
J: TRBJ2-5
length: 15
D: TRBD1
size: many
DNA: TGTGCCAGCAGCTTAGCACAGGGGGTAGGGGAGACCCAGTACTTC
CDR3: CASSLAQGVGETQYF

V: TRBV2
J: TRBJ2-5
length: 16
D: .
size: .
DNA: TGTGCCAGCACTCTCATCGGGGGACAGACTGTAAAGACCCAGTACTTC
CDR3: CASTLIGGQTVKTQYF

V: TRBV7-6
J: TRBJ2-1
length: 12
D: .
size: many
DNA: TGTGCCAGCAGCTTAGACATTAATGAGCAGTTCTTC
CDR3: CASSLDINEQFF

V: TRBV15
J: TRBJ1-4
length: 16
D: TRBD1
size: .
DNA: TGTGCCACCAGCAGAGAAAGCCGGGACAGGGCCGAAAAACTGTTTTTT
CDR3: CATSRESRDRAEKLFF

V: TRBV9
J: TRBJ2-2
length: 15
D: .
size: few
DNA: TGTGCCAGCCGGCCGCGGCAGGGGAGTACCGGGGAGCTGTTTTTT
CDR3: CASRPRQGSTGELFF

V: TRBV20-1
J: TRBJ1-1
length: 14
D: .
size: many
DNA: TGCAGTGCAAAGTCCATGGGGGGGGGCACTGAAGCTTTCTTT
CDR3: CSAKSMGGGTEAFF

V: TRBV27
J: TRBJ1-5
length: 14
D: .
size: many
DNA: TGTGCCAGCAGTCCCCGGGGGGGCGGGCAGCCCCAGCATTTT
CDR3: CASSPRGGGQPQHF

V: TRBV12-3/TRBV12-4
J: TRBJ2-5
length: 16
D: TRBD2
size: many
DNA: TGTGCCAGCAAACCGACTAGCGGGAGGGAAACAGAGACCCAGTACTTC
CDR3: CASKPTSGRETETQYF

V: TRBV10-3
J: TRBJ2-3
length: 14
D: .
size: many
DNA: TGTGCCATCAGCCTTGGGGGGAAGACAGATACGCAGTATTTT
CDR3: CAISLGGKTDTQYF